This entry is about one T cell receptor beta chain. These data originate in a study of blood T cell repertoires in COVID-19. The wider study: The analysed material was cDNA or gDNA that came from T cells, B-cell-depleted T cells, or PBMCs.

Adults between roughly 18 and 90 years of age took part from 20 to 25 US areas. For recovered donors of Cohort 3, there were two negative PCRs, clearance, or symptom resolution. The CDR3 runs 13 residues. Per germline, CDR1 KGHSH and CDR2 LQKENI. V lost 2 bases and J lost 5, with 7 bases in between. Sequencing used immunoSEQ multiplex PCR; TCRdb keeps in-frame clones, though not all of them. The data show fewer than 350,000 clones, with approximately 83% seen just once and roughly 2.3% held by the top ten. The TCR sequence derives from a man aged 30 to 45 who had recovered from COVID-19. Input material: PBMCs or T cells enriched from blood (not recorded which). This sequence joins TRBV18 and TRBJ1-5, with unresolved D. CDR3 amino acids: CASSPGRDQPQHF. CDR3 nucleotides: TGTGCCAGCTCACCAGGGAGGGATCAGCCCCAGCATTTT.